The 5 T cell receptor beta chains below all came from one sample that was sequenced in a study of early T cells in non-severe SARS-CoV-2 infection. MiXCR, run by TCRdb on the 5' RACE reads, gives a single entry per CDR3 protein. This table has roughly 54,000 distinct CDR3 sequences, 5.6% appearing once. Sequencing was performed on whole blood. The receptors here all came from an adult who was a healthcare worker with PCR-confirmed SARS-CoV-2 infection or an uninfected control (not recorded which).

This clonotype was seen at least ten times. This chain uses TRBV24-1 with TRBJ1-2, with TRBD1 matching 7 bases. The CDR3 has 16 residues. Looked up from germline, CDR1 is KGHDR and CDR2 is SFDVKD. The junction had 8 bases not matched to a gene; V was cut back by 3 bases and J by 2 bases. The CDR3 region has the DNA TGTGCCACCAGTGATCCATACAGGGGCGACAACTATGGCTACACCTTC. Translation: CATSDPYRGDNYGYTF.

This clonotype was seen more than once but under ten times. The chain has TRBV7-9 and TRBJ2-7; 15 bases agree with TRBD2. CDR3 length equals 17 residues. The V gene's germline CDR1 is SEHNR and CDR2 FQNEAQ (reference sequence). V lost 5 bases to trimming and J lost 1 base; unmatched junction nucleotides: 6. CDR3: CASSPGLAGGPSYEQYF. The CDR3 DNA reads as TGTGCCAGCAGCCCTGGACTAGCGGGAGGGCCATCCTACGAGCAGTACTTC.

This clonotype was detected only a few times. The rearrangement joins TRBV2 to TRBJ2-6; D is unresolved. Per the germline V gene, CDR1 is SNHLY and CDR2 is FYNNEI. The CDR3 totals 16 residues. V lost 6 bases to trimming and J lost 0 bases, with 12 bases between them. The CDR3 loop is CASSGDGPSGANVLTF. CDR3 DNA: TGTGCCAGCAGCGGTGACGGTCCCTCTGGGGCCAACGTCCTGACTTTC.

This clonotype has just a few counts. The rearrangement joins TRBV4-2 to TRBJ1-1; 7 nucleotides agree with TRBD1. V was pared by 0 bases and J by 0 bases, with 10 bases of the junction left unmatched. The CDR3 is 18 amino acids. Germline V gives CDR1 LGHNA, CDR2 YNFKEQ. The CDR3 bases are TGTGCCAGCAGCCAAGATAAGGGGGCGTCCATCGTGAACACTGAAGCTTTCTTT. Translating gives CASSQDKGASIVNTEAFF.

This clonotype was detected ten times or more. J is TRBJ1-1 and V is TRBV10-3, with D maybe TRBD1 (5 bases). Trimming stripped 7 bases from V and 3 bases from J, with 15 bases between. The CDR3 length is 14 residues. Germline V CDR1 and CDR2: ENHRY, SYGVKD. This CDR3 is CAITPDITYTEAFF. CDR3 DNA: TGTGCCATCACCCCGGACATTACTTACACTGAAGCTTTCTTT.